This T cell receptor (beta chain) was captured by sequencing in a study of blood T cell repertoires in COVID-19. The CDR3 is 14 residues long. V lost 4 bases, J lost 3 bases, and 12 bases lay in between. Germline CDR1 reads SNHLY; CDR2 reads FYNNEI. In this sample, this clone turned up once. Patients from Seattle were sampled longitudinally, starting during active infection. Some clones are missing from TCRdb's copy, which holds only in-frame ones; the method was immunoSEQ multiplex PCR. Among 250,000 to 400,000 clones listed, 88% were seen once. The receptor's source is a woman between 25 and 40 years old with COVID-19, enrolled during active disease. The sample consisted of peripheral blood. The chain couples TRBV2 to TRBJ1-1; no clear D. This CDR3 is CASSGGYGDTEAFF. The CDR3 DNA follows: TGTGCCAGCAGTGGTGGGTACGGGGACACTGAAGCTTTCTTT.